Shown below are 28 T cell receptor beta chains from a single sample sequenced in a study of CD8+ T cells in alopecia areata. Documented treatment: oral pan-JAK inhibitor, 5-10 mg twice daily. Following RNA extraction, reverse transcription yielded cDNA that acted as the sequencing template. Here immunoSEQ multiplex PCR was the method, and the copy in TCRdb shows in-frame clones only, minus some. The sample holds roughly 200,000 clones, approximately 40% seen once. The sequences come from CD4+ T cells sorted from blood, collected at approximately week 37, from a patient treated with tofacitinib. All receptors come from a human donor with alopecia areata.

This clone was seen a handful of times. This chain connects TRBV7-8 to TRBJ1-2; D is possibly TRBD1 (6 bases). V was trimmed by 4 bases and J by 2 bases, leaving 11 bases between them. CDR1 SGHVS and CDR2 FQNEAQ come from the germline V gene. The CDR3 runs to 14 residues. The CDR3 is CASSWTEGNYGYTF. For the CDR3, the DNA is TGTGCCAGCAGCTGGACAGAAGGGAACTATGGCTACACCTTC.

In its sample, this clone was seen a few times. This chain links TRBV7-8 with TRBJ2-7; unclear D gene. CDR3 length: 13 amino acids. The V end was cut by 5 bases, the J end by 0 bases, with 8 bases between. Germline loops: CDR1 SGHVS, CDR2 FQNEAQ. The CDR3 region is CASSPEASYEQYF. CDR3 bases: TGTGCCAGCAGCCCAGAGGCCTCCTACGAGCAGTACTTC.

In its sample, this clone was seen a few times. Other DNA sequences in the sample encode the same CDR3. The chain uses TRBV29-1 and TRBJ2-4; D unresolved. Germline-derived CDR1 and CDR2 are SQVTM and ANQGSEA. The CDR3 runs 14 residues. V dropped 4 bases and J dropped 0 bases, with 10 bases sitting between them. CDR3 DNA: TGCAGCGTTGTAGGCAGACTAGCCAAAAACATTCAGTACTTC. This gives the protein CSVVGRLAKNIQYF. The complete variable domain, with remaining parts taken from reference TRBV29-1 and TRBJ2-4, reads SAVISQKPSRDICQRGTSLTIQCQVDSQVTMMFWYRQQPGQSLTLIATANQGSEATYESGFVIDKFPISRPNLTFSTLTVSNMSPEDSSIYLCSVVGRLAKNIQYFGAGTRLSVL.

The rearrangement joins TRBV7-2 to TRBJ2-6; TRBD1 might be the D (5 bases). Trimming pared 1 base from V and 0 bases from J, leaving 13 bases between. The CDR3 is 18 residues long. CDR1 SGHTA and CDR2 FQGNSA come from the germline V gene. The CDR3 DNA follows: TGTGCCAGCAGCTTAGGAAGGGGCTTCAGCTCTGGGGCCAACGTCCTGACTTTC. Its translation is CASSLGRGFSSGANVLTF.

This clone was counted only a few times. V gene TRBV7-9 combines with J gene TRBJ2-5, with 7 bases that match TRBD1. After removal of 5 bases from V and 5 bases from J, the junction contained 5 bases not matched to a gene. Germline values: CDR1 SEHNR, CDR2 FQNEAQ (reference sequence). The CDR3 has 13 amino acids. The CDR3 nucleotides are TGTGCCAGCAGCACCACAGGGGTCGAGACCCAGTACTTC. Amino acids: CASSTTGVETQYF. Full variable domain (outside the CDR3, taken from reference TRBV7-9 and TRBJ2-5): DTGVSQNPRHKITKRGQNVTFRCDPISEHNRLYWYRQTLGQGPEFLTYFQNEAQLEKSRLLSDRFSAERPKGSFSTLEIQRTEQGDSAMYLCASSTTGVETQYFGPGTRLLVL.

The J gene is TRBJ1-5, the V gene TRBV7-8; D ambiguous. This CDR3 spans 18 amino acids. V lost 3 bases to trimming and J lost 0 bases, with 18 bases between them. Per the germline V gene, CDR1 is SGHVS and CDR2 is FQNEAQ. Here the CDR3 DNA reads TGTGCCAGCAGCTTCACCCCCCCCGGAGCAAATAGCAATCAGCCCCAGCATTTT. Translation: CASSFTPPGANSNQPQHF.

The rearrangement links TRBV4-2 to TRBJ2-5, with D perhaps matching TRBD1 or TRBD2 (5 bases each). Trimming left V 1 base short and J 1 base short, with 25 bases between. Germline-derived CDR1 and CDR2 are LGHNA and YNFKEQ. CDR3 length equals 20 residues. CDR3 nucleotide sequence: TGTGCCAGCAGCCAAGTCCGCTCCGGGGCCGGGCAAGGTTTCCAAGAGACCCAGTACTTC. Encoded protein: CASSQVRSGAGQGFQETQYF.

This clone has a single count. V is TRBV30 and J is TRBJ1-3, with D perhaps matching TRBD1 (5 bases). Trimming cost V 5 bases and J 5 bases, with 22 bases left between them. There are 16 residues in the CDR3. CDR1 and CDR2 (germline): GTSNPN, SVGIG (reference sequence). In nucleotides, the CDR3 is TGTGCCTGGCTACCCCCCGCAGGGCGCGCAAGAAACACCATATATTTT. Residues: CAWLPPAGRARNTIYF.

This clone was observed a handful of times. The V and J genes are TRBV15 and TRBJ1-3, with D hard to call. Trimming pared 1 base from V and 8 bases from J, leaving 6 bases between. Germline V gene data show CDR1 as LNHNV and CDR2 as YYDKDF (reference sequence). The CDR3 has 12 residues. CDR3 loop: CATSRGFDTIYF. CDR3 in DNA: TGTGCCACCAGCAGAGGTTTCGACACCATATATTTT.

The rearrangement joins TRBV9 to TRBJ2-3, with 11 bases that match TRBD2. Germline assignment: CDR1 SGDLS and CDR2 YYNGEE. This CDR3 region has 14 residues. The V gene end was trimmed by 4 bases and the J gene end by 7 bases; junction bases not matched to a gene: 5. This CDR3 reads CASSKLAGVNTQYF. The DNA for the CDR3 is TGTGCCAGCAGCAAACTAGCGGGAGTCAATACGCAGTATTTT.

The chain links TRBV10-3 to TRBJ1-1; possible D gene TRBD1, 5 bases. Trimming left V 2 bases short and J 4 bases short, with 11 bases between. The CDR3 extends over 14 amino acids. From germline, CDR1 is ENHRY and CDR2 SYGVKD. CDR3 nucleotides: TGTGCCATCAGTGAGACTCGGGGGAGCACTGAAGCTTTCTTT. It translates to CAISETRGSTEAFF.

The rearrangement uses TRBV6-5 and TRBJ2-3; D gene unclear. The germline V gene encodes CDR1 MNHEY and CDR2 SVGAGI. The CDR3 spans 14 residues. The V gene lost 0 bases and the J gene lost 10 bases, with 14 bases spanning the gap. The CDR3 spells CASSYSRWKSSQYF. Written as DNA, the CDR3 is TGTGCCAGCAGTTACTCGAGGTGGAAGTCTTCGCAGTATTTT.

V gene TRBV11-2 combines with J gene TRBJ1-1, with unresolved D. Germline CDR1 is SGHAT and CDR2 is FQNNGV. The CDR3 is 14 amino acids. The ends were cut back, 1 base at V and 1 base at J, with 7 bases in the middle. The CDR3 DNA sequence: TGTGCCAGCAGCTTAGGGTCAGCGAACACTGAAGCTTTCTTT. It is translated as CASSLGSANTEAFF.

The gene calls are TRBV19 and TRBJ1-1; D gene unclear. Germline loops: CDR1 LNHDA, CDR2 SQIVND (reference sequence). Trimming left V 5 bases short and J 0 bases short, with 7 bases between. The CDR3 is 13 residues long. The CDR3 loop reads CASSLKMNTEAFF. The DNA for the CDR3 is TGTGCCAGTAGTCTTAAGATGAACACTGAAGCTTTCTTT. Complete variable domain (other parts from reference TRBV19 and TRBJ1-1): DGGITQSPKYLFRKEGQNVTLSCEQNLNHDAMYWYRQDPGQGLRLIYYSQIVNDFQKGDIAEGYSVSREKKESFPLTVTSAQKNPTAFYLCASSLKMNTEAFFGQGTRLTVV.

The CDR3 is CASSLRGTGNEKLFF. The DNA for the CDR3 is TGTGCCAGCAGTTTACGCGGGACAGGGAATGAAAAACTGTTTTTT. The gene calls are TRBV27 and TRBJ1-4; 9 positions match TRBD1. Trimming cost V 2 bases and J 5 bases; bases outside gene matches: 3. Germline V gene sequence: CDR1 MNHEY, CDR2 SMNVEV (reference sequence). The CDR3 spans 15 residues.

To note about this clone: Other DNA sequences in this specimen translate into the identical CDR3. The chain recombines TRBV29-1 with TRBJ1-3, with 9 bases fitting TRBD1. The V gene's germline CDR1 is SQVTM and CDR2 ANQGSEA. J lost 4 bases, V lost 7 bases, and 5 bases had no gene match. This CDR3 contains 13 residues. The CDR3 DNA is TGCAGCGCTCACAGGGGGCCAGGAAACACCATATATTTT. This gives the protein CSAHRGPGNTIYF.

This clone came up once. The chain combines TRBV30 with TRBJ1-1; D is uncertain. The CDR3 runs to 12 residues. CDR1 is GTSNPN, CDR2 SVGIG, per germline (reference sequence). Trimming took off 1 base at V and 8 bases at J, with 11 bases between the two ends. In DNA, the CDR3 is TGTGCCTGGAGTGGTCCAGAAATAGAAGCTTTCTTT. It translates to CAWSGPEIEAFF.

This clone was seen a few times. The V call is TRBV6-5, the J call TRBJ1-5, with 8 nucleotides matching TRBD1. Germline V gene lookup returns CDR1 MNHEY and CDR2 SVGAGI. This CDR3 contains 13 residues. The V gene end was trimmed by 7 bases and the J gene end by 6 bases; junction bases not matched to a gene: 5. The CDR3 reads CASNRGFGQPQHF. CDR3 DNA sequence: TGTGCCAGCAACAGGGGGTTTGGTCAGCCCCAGCATTTT.

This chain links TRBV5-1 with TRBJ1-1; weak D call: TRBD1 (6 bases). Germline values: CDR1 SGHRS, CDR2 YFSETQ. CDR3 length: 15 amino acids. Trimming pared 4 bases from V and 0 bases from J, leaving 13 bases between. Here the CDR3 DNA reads TGCGCCAGCAGCCAGACAGGTTCCCTGAACACTGAAGCTTTCTTT. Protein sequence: CASSQTGSLNTEAFF.

The CDR3 loop reads CASSVGRGISTDTQYF. CDR3 in DNA: TGTGCCAGCAGCGTCGGGCGGGGAATCAGCACAGATACGCAGTATTTT. This chain connects TRBV9 to TRBJ2-3, with a possible D match to TRBD2 (6 bases). This CDR3 is 16 amino acids long. The ends were cut back, 2 bases at V and 0 bases at J, with 13 bases in the middle. Germline V gene sequence: CDR1 SGDLS, CDR2 YYNGEE.

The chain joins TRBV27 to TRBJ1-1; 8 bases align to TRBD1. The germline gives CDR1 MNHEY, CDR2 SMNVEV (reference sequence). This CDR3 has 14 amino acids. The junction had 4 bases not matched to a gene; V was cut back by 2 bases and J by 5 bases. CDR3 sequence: CASSLKRTGTEAFF. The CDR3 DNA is TGTGCCAGCAGTTTAAAGCGGACAGGGACTGAAGCTTTCTTT.

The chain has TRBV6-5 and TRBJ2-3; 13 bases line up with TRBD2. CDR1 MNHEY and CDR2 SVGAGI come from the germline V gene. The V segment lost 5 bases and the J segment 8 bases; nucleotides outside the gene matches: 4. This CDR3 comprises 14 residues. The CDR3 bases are TGTGCCAGCAGTGGGACTAGCGGGATAGTTACGCAGTATTTT. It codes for CASSGTSGIVTQYF.

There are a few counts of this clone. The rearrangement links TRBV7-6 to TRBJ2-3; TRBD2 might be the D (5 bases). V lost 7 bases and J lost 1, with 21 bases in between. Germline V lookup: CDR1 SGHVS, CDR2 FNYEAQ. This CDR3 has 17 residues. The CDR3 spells CASTLGLTYDGTDTQYF. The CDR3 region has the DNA TGTGCCAGCACCCTCGGACTCACATACGACGGCACAGATACGCAGTATTTT.

This chain's CDR3 is CASSLDWYNEQFF. As DNA, the CDR3 is TGTGCCAGCAGCTTAGACTGGTACAATGAGCAGTTCTTC. The genes are TRBV7-3 and TRBJ2-1, with D unclear. CDR1 is SGHTA, CDR2 FQGTGA, per germline. The CDR3 extends over 13 amino acids. V lost 2 bases and J lost 4, with 6 bases in between.

The DNA of the CDR3 is TGCGCCAGCAGCAAGGATGGACAGGGGGGCCAGCCCCAGCATTTT. This sequence encodes CASSKDGQGGQPQHF. This chain uses TRBV5-1 with TRBJ1-5, with 10 bases fitting TRBD1. Germline-derived CDR1 and CDR2 are SGHRS and YFSETQ. This CDR3 is built from 15 residues. V was pared by 4 bases and J by 7 bases, with 8 bases of the junction left unmatched.

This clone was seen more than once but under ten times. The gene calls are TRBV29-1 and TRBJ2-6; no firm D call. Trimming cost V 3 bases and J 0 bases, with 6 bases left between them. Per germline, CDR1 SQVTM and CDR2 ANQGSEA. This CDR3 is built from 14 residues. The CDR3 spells CSVDAASGANVLTF. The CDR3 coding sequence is TGCAGCGTTGATGCGGCCTCTGGGGCCAACGTCCTGACTTTC.

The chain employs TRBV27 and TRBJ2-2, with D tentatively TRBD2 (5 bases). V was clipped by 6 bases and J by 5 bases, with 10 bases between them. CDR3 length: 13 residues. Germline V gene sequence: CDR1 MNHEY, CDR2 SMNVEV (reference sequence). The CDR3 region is CASRRGGTGELFF. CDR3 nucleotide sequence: TGTGCCAGCAGGCGAGGCGGGACCGGGGAGCTGTTTTTT.

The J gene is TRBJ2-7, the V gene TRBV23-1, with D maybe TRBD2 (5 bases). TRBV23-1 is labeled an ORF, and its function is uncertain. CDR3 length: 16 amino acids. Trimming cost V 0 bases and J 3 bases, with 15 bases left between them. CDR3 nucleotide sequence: TGCGCCAGCAGTCAATCAGTAGAGGGTCGGCGCTACGAGCAGTACTTC. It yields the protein CASSQSVEGRRYEQYF.